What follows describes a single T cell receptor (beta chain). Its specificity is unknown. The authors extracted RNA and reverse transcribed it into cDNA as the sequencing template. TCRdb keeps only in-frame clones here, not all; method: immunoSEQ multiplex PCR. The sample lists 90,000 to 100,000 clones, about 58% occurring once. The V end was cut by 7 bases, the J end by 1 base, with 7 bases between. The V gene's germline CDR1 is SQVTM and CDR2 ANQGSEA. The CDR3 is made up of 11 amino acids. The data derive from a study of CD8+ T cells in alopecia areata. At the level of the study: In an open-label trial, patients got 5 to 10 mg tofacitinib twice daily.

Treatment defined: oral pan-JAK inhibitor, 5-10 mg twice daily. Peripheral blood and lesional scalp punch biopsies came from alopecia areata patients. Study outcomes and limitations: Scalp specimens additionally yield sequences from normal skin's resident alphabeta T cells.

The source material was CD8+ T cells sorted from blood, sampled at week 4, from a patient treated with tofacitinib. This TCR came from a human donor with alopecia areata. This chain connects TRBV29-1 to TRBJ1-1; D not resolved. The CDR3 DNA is TGCAGCGCTCAGGAGAACACTGAAGCTTTCTTT. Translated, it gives CSAQENTEAFF.